This T cell receptor (beta chain) is drawn from a study of blood T cell repertoires in COVID-19. Study as a whole: The United States, Italy and Spain supplied acute and convalescent COVID-19 samples.

This table comes from immunoSEQ multiplex PCR, and its TCRdb copy is limited to in-frame clones, with some not included. The data contain about 240,000 clones, around nine tenths of them singletons. Enrollees, roughly 18 to 89 years old, lived in approximately 25 US areas. Donors in Cohort 3 who had recovered were those with two negative PCRs, healthcare professional clearance, or resolution of their symptoms. The length of the CDR3 is 15 residues. CDR1 SEHNR and CDR2 FQNEAQ come from the germline V gene (reference sequence). V lost 0 bases to trimming and J lost 8 bases, with 13 bases between them. The V and J genes are TRBV7-9 and TRBJ1-4, with a tentative D call TRBD1 (6 bases). Material: PBMCs or T cells enriched from blood (not recorded which). The TCR sequence derives from a young woman who had recovered from COVID-19. CDR3 coding DNA: TGTGCCAGCAGCTTAGCGATGGGGGCGGAAGAAAAACTGTTTTTT. Its protein is CASSLAMGAEEKLFF.